This T cell receptor beta chain was observed in a study of T cell repertoires in cytomegalovirus infection. As for the study in general: TCR beta signatures that were public indicated CMV infection and matching HLA type. Findings and caveats of the study: CMV-specific TCR beta clonotypes restricted by HLA-C were the ones dominating the ex vivo response.

TCRdb reprocessed the reads via MiXCR and lists one record per CDR3 protein. This repertoire shows about 200,000 distinct CDR3 sequences, about a tenth found once; its top ten account for approximately 4.6%. Germline V gene sequence: CDR1 SQVTM, CDR2 ANQGSEA. The CDR3 sequence is 14 residues long. Trimming removed 7 bases at V and 1 base at J, with 14 bases between. This clonotype has more than one count but fewer than ten. Antigen unknown. The receptor was isolated from a human donor in good health (CMV status not recorded). Some clones in this sample may be carry-over from other donors' samples. V gene TRBV29-1 combines with J gene TRBJ1-5; no definite D call. Sequenced material: PBMCs. CDR3 in DNA: TGCAGCGCCAAGGTGCCGGGAAGCAATCAGCCCCAGCATTTT. Its translation: CSAKVPGSNQPQHF.